This T cell receptor (beta chain) is from a study of shared clonotypes between healthy human individuals. The method was immunoSEQ multiplex PCR; TCRdb's version includes in-frame clones alone and lacks a portion of them. Of about 2.4 million clones in the sample, under 95% were seen once. This clone was seen only a few times. There are 14 residues in the CDR3. Germline V gene sequence: CDR1 SGHTA, CDR2 FQGNSA. V lost 0 bases to trimming and J lost 5 bases, with 10 bases between them. Sequencing was performed on naive CD4+ T cells from PBMCs. Subset: CD45RA+ positively selected. This TCR was recovered from a man between 18 and 35 years old in good health. Some clones in this sample may be carry-over from other donors' samples. V usage is TRBV7-2 and J usage is TRBJ2-5; D is uncertain. CDR3 residues: CASSLAPMAETQYF. The CDR3 DNA sequence: TGTGCCAGCAGCTTAGCGCCCATGGCTGAGACCCAGTACTTC.